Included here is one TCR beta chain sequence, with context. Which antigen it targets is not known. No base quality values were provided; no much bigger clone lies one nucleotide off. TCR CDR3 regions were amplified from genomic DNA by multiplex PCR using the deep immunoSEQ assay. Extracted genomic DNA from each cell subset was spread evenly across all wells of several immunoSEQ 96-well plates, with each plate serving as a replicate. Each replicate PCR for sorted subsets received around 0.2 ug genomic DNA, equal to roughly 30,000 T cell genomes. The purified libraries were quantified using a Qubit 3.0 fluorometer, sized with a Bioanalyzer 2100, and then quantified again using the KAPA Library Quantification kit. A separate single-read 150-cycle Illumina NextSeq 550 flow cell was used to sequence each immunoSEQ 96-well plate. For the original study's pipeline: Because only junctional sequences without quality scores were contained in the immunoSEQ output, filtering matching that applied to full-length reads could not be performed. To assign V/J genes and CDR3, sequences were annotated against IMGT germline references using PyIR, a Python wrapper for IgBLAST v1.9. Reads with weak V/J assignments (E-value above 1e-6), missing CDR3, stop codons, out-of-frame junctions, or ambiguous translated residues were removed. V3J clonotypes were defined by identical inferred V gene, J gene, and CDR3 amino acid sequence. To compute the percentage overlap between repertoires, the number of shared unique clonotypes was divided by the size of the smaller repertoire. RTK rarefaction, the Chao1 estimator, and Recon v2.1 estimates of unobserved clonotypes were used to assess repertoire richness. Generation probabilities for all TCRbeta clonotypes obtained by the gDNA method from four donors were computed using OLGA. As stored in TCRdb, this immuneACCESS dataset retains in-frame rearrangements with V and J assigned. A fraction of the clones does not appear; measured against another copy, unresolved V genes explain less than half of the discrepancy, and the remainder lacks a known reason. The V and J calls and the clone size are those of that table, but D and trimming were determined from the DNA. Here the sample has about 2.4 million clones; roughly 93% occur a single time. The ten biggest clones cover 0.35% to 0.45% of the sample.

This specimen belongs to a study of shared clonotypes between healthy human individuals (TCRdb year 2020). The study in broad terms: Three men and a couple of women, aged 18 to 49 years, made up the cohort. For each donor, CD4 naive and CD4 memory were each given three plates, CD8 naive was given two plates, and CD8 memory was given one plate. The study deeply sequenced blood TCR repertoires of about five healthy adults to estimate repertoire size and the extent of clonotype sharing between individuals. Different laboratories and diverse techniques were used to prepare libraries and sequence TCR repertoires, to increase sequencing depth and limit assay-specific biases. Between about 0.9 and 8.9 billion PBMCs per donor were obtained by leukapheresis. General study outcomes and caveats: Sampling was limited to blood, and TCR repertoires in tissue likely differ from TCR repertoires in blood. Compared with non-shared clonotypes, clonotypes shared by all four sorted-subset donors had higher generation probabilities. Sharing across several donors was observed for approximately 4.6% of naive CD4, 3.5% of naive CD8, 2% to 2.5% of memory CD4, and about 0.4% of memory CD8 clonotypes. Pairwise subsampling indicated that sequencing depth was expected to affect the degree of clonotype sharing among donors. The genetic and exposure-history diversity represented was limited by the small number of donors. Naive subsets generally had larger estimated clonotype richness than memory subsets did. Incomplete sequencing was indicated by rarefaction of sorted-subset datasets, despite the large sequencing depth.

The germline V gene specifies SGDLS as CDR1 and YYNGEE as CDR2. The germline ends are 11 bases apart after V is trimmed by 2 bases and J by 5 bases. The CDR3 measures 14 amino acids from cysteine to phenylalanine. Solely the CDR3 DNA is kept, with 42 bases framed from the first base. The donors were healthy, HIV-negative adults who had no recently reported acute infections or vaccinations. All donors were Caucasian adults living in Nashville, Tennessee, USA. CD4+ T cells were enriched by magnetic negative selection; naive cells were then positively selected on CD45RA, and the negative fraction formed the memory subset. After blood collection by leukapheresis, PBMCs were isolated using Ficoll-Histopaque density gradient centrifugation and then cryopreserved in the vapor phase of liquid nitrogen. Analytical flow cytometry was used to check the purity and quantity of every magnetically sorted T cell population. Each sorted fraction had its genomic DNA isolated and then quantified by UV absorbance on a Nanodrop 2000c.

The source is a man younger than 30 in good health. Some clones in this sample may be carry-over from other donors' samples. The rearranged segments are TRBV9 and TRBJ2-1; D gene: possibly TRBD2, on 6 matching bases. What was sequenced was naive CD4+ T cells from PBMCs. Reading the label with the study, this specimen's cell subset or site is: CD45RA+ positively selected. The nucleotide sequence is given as TGTGCCAGCAGCGTTTGGGACTCGAACAATGAGCAGTTCTTC. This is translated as CASSVWDSNNEQFF. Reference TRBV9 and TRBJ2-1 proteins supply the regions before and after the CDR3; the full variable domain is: DSGVTQTPKHLITATGQRVTLRCSPRSGDLSVYWYQQSLDQGLQFLIQYYNGEERAKGNILERFSAQQFPDLHSELNLSSLELGDSALYFCASSVWDSNNEQFFGPGTRLTVL.